This T cell receptor beta chain was identified during a study of neoadjuvant anti-PD-1 for oral cavity cancer. As for the study in general: Patients without progression received a fourth nivolumab dose around day 43, then surgical resection on days 50-56.

Six replicates per PBMC sample, mostly from around 500 ng of genomic DNA. Assay: immunoSEQ multiplex PCR; the TCRdb copy retains only in-frame clones and omits some. The data show some 61,000 clones, approximately 81% seen once. The time point: after neoadjuvant nivolumab, at surgical resection. Analysis of PBMCs was direct, with no culture step. CDR3 length equals 15 residues. The germline gives CDR1 PRHDT, CDR2 FYEKMQ (reference sequence). The J segment lost 3 bases and the V segment lost 3 bases, leaving 4 bases of the junction unmatched. The chain combines TRBV13 with TRBJ2-3; TRBD2 agrees at 9 bases. The input for sequencing was PBMCs, taken after nivolumab (anti-PD-1) treatment. This receptor was identified in a person aged 40-85 years with oral cavity squamous cell carcinoma. This chain's CDR3 is CASSLVAGGTDTQYF. Here the CDR3 DNA reads TGTGCCAGCAGCTTGGTTGCGGGAGGGACAGATACGCAGTATTTT.